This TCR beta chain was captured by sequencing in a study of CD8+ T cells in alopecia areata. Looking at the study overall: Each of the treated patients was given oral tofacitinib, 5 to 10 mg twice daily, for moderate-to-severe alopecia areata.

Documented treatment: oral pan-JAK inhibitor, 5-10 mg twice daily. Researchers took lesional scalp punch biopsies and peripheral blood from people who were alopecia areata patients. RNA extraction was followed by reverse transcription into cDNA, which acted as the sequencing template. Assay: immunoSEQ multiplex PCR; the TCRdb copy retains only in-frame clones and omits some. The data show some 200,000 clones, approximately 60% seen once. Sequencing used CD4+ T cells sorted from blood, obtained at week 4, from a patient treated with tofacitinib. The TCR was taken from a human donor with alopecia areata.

The CDR3 loop reads CASSVLGSGANVLTF. The DNA of the CDR3 is TGTGCCAGCAGCGTATTAGGGTCTGGGGCCAACGTCCTGACTTTC. V usage is TRBV25-1 and J usage is TRBJ2-6; D uncertain. Trimming removed 6 bases at V and 1 base at J, with 10 bases between. The germline V gene encodes CDR1 MGHDK and CDR2 SYGVNS. The CDR3 consists of 15 residues.